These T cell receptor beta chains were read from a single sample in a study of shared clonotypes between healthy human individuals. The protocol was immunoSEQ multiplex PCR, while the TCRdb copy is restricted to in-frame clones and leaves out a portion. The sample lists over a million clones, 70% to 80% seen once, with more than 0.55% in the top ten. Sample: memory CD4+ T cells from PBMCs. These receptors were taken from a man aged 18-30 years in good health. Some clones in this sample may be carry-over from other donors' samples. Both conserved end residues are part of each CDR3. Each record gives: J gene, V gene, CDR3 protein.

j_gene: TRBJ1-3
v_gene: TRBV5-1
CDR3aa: CASSGTDGNTIYF

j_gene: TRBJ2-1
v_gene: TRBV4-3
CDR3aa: CASSRGAGESSYNEQFF

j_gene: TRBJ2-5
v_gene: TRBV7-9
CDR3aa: CASRPSVGETQYF

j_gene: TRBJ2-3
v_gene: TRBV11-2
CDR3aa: CASKNLQGAVTDTQYF

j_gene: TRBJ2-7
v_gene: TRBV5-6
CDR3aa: CASSGREGGRVSYEQYF

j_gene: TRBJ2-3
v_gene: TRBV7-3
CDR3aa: CASSLKAGRTDTQYF

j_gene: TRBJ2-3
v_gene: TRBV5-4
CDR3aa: CASSLGTRDTQYF

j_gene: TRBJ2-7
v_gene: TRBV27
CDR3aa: CASSLRLPYEQYF

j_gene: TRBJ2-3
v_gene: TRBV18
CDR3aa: CASSPRVASASTDTQYF

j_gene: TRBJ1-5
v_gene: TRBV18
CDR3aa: CASSPGLGNQPQHF

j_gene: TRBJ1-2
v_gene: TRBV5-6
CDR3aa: CASSLDLRGANYGYTF

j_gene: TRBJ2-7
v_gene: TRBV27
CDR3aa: CASGRGSSYEQYF

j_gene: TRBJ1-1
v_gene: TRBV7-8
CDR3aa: CASSYYRGTEAFF

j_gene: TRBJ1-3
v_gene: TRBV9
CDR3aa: CASSQGPSGNTIYF

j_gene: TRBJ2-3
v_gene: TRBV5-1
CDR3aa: CASSLVGTPGGADTQYF

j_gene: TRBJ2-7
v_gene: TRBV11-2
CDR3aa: CASSLLSETYEQYF

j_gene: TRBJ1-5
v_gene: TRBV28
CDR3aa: CASSSGQQPQHF